Listed below are T cell receptor beta chains from one sample, sequenced in a study of cytomegalovirus exposure and HLA in healthy donors. Sequenced by immunoSEQ multiplex PCR; TCRdb stores in-frame clones only, minus some. The sample yields 90,000 to 120,000 clones, 70% seen once. What was sequenced was PBMCs. All receptors come from a man in his forties in good health and CMV-seropositive. Both conserved end residues are part of each CDR3. A D gene is named only where the DNA matches it firmly. Clone size is stated in some rows and not others, as once, few, many or a class when expanded.

TRBV19	-	TRBD2	TRBJ2-2	TGTGCCAGTTTTGGGGGACTAGCGGGAGGGAACACCGGGGAGCTGTTTTTT	CASFGGLAGGNTGELFF
TRBV5-4	-	TRBD1	TRBJ2-7	TGTGCCAGCAGCTCGACAGGGGGAAGCTCCTACGAGCAGTACTTC	CASSSTGGSSYEQYF
TRBV5-1	-	TRBD2	TRBJ2-1	TGCGCCAGCAGCTTAGCGGGAGGGGACTCAGATGAGCAGTTCTTC	CASSLAGGDSDEQFF
TRBV6-5	once	TRBD1	TRBJ1-4	TGTGCCAGCAGGTCCGGGACAGGGGATGAAAAACTGTTTTTT	CASRSGTGDEKLFF
TRBV27	few	-	TRBJ2-5	TGTGCCAGCAGTCCCTTGGGGGGAGAGACCCAGTACTTC	CASSPLGGETQYF
TRBV6-5	-	TRBD2	TRBJ2-1	TGTGCCAGCAGTTACCGGGACTACAACAATGAGCAGTTCTTC	CASSYRDYNNEQFF
TRBV6-1	-	TRBD2	TRBJ2-2	TGTGCCAGCAGTTTCCGGGACTATCACACCGGGGAGCTGTTTTTT	CASSFRDYHTGELFF
TRBV11-2	-	TRBD2	TRBJ2-5	TGTGCCAGCAGCTATAGCGGGACGCCGCAAGAGACCCAGTACTTC	CASSYSGTPQETQYF
TRBV7-9	-	-	TRBJ2-7	TGTGCCAGCCACCTCTGGCCAGCGAACGAGCAGTACTTC	CASHLWPANEQYF
TRBV6-1	once	TRBD1	TRBJ2-6	TGTGCCAGCGACAGGGTCTCTGGGGCCAACGTCCTGACTTTC	CASDRVSGANVLTF
TRBV25-1	-	-	TRBJ2-7	TGTGCCAGCAGTACCGGGTCCTCAACCTACGAGCAGTACTTC	CASSTGSSTYEQYF
TRBV27	once	TRBD1	TRBJ1-4	TGTGCCAGCAGTCGCGACAGGGGGGAAAAACTGTTTTTT	CASSRDRGEKLFF
TRBV7-9	-	TRBD1	TRBJ1-6	TGTGCCAGCAGCTTAGGGACAGGCGACTCCTATAATTCACCCCTCCACTTT	CASSLGTGDSYNSPLHF
TRBV18	-	TRBD2	TRBJ2-1	TGTGCCAGCTCTTCGACCGGGACTAGCGGGAGGGCCTACAATGAGCAGTTCTTC	CASSSTGTSGRAYNEQFF
TRBV6-5	-	TRBD2	TRBJ2-1	TGTGCCAGCAGTTACTCGTCAACGGGAGGGAACAATGAGCAGTTCTTC	CASSYSSTGGNNEQFF
TRBV5-4	-	TRBD1	TRBJ1-2	TGTGCCAGCAGCCCTGGACAGGGGATAGGCTATGGCTACACCTTC	CASSPGQGIGYGYTF
TRBV7-9	-	TRBD1	TRBJ2-7	TGTGCCAGCAGCCGGAAGGCCGGGACAGCCTACGAGCAGTACTTC	CASSRKAGTAYEQYF
TRBV4-1	-	-	TRBJ2-7	TGCGCCAGCAGTTTGGGGCAAGGCTACGAGCAGTACTTC	CASSLGQGYEQYF
TRBV7-9	-	-	TRBJ1-1	TGTGCCAGCAGACCGGACAGCACTGAAGCTTTCTTT	CASRPDSTEAFF
TRBV30	once	-	TRBJ1-2	TGTGCCTGGAGTGTACTTGGTACCCGAAGCTATGGCTACACCTTC	CAWSVLGTRSYGYTF
TRBV30	few	TRBD1	TRBJ1-3	TGTGCCTGGAGTCCGGGACAGGGAAGATCCACCATATATTTT	CAWSPGQGRSTIYF
TRBV4-1	few	-	TRBJ2-1	TGCGCCAGCAGCCATGAACAGCGGGCCTACAATGAGCAGTTCTTC	CASSHEQRAYNEQFF
TRBV5-1	few	TRBD2	TRBJ2-2	TGCGCCAGCAGCTGGACTAGCGGGAACACCGGGGAGCTGTTTTTT	CASSWTSGNTGELFF
TRBV4-2	-	-	TRBJ1-3	TGTGCCAGCAGCCAAGAATGGGCAGCGGGAGGCGGAAACACCATATATTTT	CASSQEWAAGGGNTIYF
TRBV27	-	TRBD2	TRBJ2-5	TGTGCCAGCAAGGTAGCGGGAGGAGATAGTGAGACCCAGTACTTC	CASKVAGGDSETQYF
TRBV11-2	few	TRBD1	TRBJ1-1	TGTGCCAGCAGGGGTCTGGTACAGGGGAGAAAGTCTGAAGCTTTCTTT	CASRGLVQGRKSEAFF
TRBV10-3	few	-	TRBJ1-5	TGTGCCATCAGTGAAATACATAGCAATCAGCCCCAGCATTTT	CAISEIHSNQPQHF
TRBV2	-	TRBD2	TRBJ2-2	TGTGCCAGCAAGCGGGAGGATGCTTCCGGGGAGCTGTTTTTT	CASKREDASGELFF
TRBV18	few	-	TRBJ1-5	TGTGCCAGCTCACCAGGGGGGGGTCAGCCCCAGCATTTT	CASSPGGGQPQHF
TRBV7-2	-	TRBD2	TRBJ2-3	TGTGCCAGCAGCTCAGACCTAGCGGGATTCCCAGATACGCAGTATTTT	CASSSDLAGFPDTQYF
TRBV6-4	-	-	TRBJ2-2	TGTGCCAGCAGTGACTCTGGGGAGACCGGGGAGCTGTTTTTT	CASSDSGETGELFF
TRBV6-5	-	TRBD1	TRBJ1-1	TGTGCCAGCAGTTACTCGTTTGGGACAGTGAACACTGAAGCTTTCTTT	CASSYSFGTVNTEAFF
TRBV5-6	once	-	TRBJ1-1	TGTGCCAGCAGCCCCGGTGGGGCCACTGAAGCTTTCTTT	CASSPGGATEAFF
TRBV4-3	-	-	TRBJ1-2	TGCGCCAGCAGCCAACTAGGGGTTGGTGGCTACACCTTC	CASSQLGVGGYTF
TRBV14	-	-	TRBJ1-2	TGTGCCAGCAGCCTCGGAGACTCCCCCTATGGCTACACCTTC	CASSLGDSPYGYTF
TRBV11-2	-	-	TRBJ1-4	TGTGCCAGCAGCTCGGGAATTAATGAAAAACTGTTTTTT	CASSSGINEKLFF